Presented here are 8 T cell receptor beta chains from one specimen sequenced in a study of spatial heterogeneity in lung cancer. Stated time point: sample taken at primary tumor resection. Whole RNA, isolated from tumor, nontumor lung or frozen PBMC, was sequenced without prior sorting. TCRdb redid the calling of the 5' RACE reads with MiXCR, one entry per CDR3 protein. This table holds roughly 82,000 distinct CDR3 sequences, around an eighth found once. Sample: PBMCs, taken at surgery. The receptors originated from a male donor with early-stage non-small cell lung cancer.

This clonotype was recorded a few times. V usage is TRBV3-1 and J usage is TRBJ2-1; D unclear. Trimming shortened V by 0 bases and J by 12 bases, and 12 bases separated the two germline ends. The CDR3 totals 13 residues. The germline V gene has CDR1 LGHDT and CDR2 YNNKEL (reference sequence). The CDR3 DNA reads as TGTGCCAGCAGCCAAGATCCCCCGAAGAGGCAGTTCTTC. It specifies CASSQDPPKRQFF.

This clonotype appeared a few times. The chain employs TRBV11-2 and TRBJ2-7; D may be TRBD1 (6 bases). The germline V and J ends were trimmed by 1 base and 7 bases, with 8 bases remaining between them. Germline-derived CDR1 and CDR2 are SGHAT and FQNNGV. There are 12 residues in the CDR3. CDR3 coding DNA: TGTGCCAGCAGCTTAGCCCAGGGGGAGCAGTACTTC. It yields the protein CASSLAQGEQYF.

This chain links TRBV20-1 with TRBJ2-1, with 13 nucleotides matching TRBD2. The J segment lost 10 bases and the V segment lost 1 base, leaving 13 bases of the junction unmatched. The CDR3 loop spans 17 amino acids. Germline V gene lookup returns CDR1 DFQATT and CDR2 SNEGSKA (reference sequence). For the CDR3, the DNA is TGCAGTGCTAGAGCTTTCGGTAGGACTAGCGGGAGAAGGGAGCAGTTCTTC. As protein: CSARAFGRTSGRREQFF.

This clonotype has a handful of counts. The chain is built from TRBV18 and TRBJ2-1; TRBD2 might be the D (5 bases). Trimming took 2 bases from V and 6 from J, leaving 14 bases between them. CDR1 is KGHSH, CDR2 LQKENI, per germline. This CDR3 is 15 amino acids long. The CDR3 coding sequence is TGTGCCAGCTCACCAGTGGCTATCGGAGGCAATGAGCAGTTCTTC. This sequence encodes CASSPVAIGGNEQFF. Full variable domain (remainder filled in from reference TRBV18 and TRBJ2-1): NAGVMQNPRHLVRRRGQEARLRCSPMKGHSHVYWYRQLPEEGLKFMVYLQKENIIDESGMPKERFSAEFPKEGPSILRIQQVVRGDSAAYFCASSPVAIGGNEQFFGPGTRLTVL.

In its sample, this clonotype was seen many times. The chain employs TRBV6-5 and TRBJ2-7; D gene unclear. Trimming took off 6 bases at V and 6 bases at J, with 12 bases between the two ends. CDR3 length: 12 residues. Germline CDR1 and CDR2: MNHEY and SVGAGI. CDR3 amino acids: CASSPSSLEQYF. The CDR3 nucleotides are TGTGCCAGCAGCCCTTCATCACTCGAGCAGTACTTC.

This clonotype was detected only a few times. The chain joins TRBV20-1 to TRBJ2-5; 7 nucleotides agree with TRBD2. V lost 5 bases, J lost 1 base, and 4 bases stayed unmatched. The CDR3 spans 13 residues. Germline values: CDR1 DFQATT, CDR2 SNEGSKA (reference sequence). In DNA form, the CDR3 reads TGCAGTGCTCGGGACTACTTCCAAGAGACCCAGTACTTC. Residues: CSARDYFQETQYF.

This clonotype appeared a few times. This chain connects TRBV12-3 or TRBV12-4 to TRBJ2-1, with 9 bases identical to TRBD2. The CDR3 contains 15 residues. V shed 3 bases and J 1 base; nucleotides not matched to a gene: 1. The CDR3 nucleotides read TGTGCCAGCAGTTTTGCGGGAGGGTCCTACAATGAGCAGTTCTTC. Its protein product is CASSFAGGSYNEQFF.

The J gene is TRBJ2-7, the V gene TRBV3-1, with no clear D. The V end was cut by 2 bases, the J end by 3 bases, with 11 bases between. Germline V gene lookup returns CDR1 LGHDT and CDR2 YNNKEL (reference sequence). This CDR3 contains 14 residues. In DNA form, the CDR3 reads TGTGCCAGCAGCCAATCCACGAGTAACTACGAGCAGTACTTC. As protein: CASSQSTSNYEQYF.